This is a list of T cell receptor beta chains from one sample in a study of T cell changes during pregnancy in multiple sclerosis. Profiled with immunoSEQ multiplex PCR; TCRdb holds only in-frame clones, not every one. Of around 65,000 clones detected, 92% appear once; the ten largest clones hold roughly 2.7%. Source: peripheral blood, taken in the second trimester of pregnancy. All receptors come from a female donor in good health, enrolled as a control in a pregnancy study. Both conserved end residues are part of each CDR3. The D gene is left open where the match is weak.

>17|TRBD1|TRBJ1-4|TRBV27
CASSPGQGEVGNEKLFF
>15|NA|TRBJ2-4|TRBV6-5
CASSYGAGAKNIQYF
>15|TRBD2|TRBJ2-3|TRBV9
CASSPEGGSTDTQYF
>17|NA|TRBJ2-4|TRBV7-8
CASSLAARMVAKNIQYF
>15|NA|TRBJ1-4|TRBV6-6
CASRALWGVSEKLFF
>10|NA|TRBJ1-5|TRBV29-1
CREAHQPQHF
>11|NA|TRBJ2-1|TRBV5-8
CASSLVEEQFF
>16|TRBD1|TRBJ2-1|TRBV6-1
CASSEISGTGYNEQFF
>14|NA|TRBJ1-5|TRBV6-1
CAAMGGRSNQPQHF
>13|TRBD1|TRBJ2-1|TRBV7-7
CASSSHRGTEQFF
>15|TRBD1|TRBJ2-3|TRBV28
CASAPRGTGRDTQYF
>13|NA|TRBJ2-3|TRBV7-3
CASSPKGADTQYF
>15|NA|TRBJ1-2|TRBV6-7
CASSYRTGFNYGYTF
>16|TRBD2|TRBJ2-1|TRBV7-2
CASSPSGPISYNEQFF
>11|TRBD1|TRBJ2-7|TRBV7-9
CASSLGQGKYF
>15|TRBD1|TRBJ1-4|TRBV5-6
CASSRGQGAGEKLFF
>16|TRBD2|TRBJ2-1|TRBV28
CASSFSRTSAEVGQFF
>15|NA|TRBJ1-2|TRBV19
CASTKYLTNSYGYTF
>13|TRBD2|TRBJ2-1|TRBV30
CAWSAGLNNEQFF
>13|NA|TRBJ2-7|TRBV6-1
CASSGDSYNEQYF
>14|NA|TRBJ2-1|TRBV19
CASSRESGYNEQFF
>14|NA|TRBJ1-1|TRBV4-1
CASSGRGFGTEAFF
>14|NA|TRBJ1-2|TRBV19
CASSWGGNNYGYTF
>14|NA|TRBJ2-3|TRBV7-2
CASRGTGGTDTQYF
>15|TRBD2|TRBJ2-7|TRBV6-5
CASSYSRKAGGEQYF
>15|NA|TRBJ1-6|TRBV2
CASTRNGGGNSPLHF
>17|TRBD2|TRBJ2-7|TRBV30
CAWSKGLAGRLVYEQYF
>16|TRBD2|TRBJ2-7|TRBV27
CASSHSGGLGLYEQYF
>13|NA|TRBJ2-5|TRBV2
CASNRLNQETQYF
>11|NA|TRBJ2-7|TRBV4-2
CASSQPGPTVF
>15|TRBD2|TRBJ2-3|TRBV6-5
CASEPFSGGANTQYF
>16|NA|TRBJ2-2|TRBV27
CASSLTRQMNTGELFF
>14|TRBD2|TRBJ2-1|TRBV28
CASSSLAGNNEQFF
>13|TRBD1|TRBJ2-7|TRBV5-4
CASSNNRGDEQYF
>15|NA|TRBJ2-3|TRBV19
CASAGVAAPTDTQYF
>15|NA|TRBJ1-1|TRBV28
CAIGGPTEMNTEAFF
>19|TRBD2|TRBJ2-1|TRBV27
CASNKLQILAGGQYNEQFF
>15|NA|TRBJ2-3|TRBV5-4
CASRPQAQEADTQYF
>15|TRBD1|TRBJ2-2|TRBV5-4
CASSLKQGATGELFF
>13|NA|TRBJ2-1|TRBV9
CASTRDFNNEQFF
>13|NA|TRBJ1-1|TRBV12-1
CASSSSGGTEAFF
>18|TRBD2|TRBJ2-7|TRBV7-2
CASSFWVSGRPRKGEQYF
>16|TRBD1|TRBJ1-6|TRBV9
CASSVSDRVYNSPLHF
>13|NA|TRBJ1-2|TRBV4-3
CASSQDLYYGYTF
>14|TRBD1|TRBJ2-5|TRBV29-1
CSARRDRVQETQYF
>14|TRBD1|TRBJ2-7|TRBV2
CASRRQGTTYEQYF
>15|TRBD2|TRBJ2-7|TRBV6-1
CASMVRGRAVSEQYF
>15|TRBD2|TRBJ2-4|TRBV7-9
CASSPAGTRLNIQYF
>15|NA|TRBJ2-7|TRBV5-8
CASSLRPGGTYEQYF
>14|NA|TRBJ1-4|TRBV19
CASSVTNSNEKLFF
>21|TRBD1|TRBJ2-1|TRBV27
CASSLSLLSGGRFRSYNEQFF
>14|NA|TRBJ2-2|TRBV18
CASSPSGGTGELFF
>13|NA|TRBJ1-1|TRBV7-9
CASSFPLNTEAFF
>14|NA|TRBJ1-4|TRBV5-8
CASSLERGGEKLFF
>18|NA|TRBJ2-7|TRBV7-8
CASSLASWVAAPSYEQYF
>14|NA|TRBJ2-7|TRBV7-2
CASSPTYGAYEQYF
>14|TRBD1|TRBJ1-6|TRBV7-9
CASSLGQGSSPLHF
>14|NA|TRBJ2-5|TRBV7-2
CASSWLGGQETQYF
>12|NA|TRBJ1-1|TRBV15
CATQGLNTEAFF
>13|TRBD2|TRBJ2-7|TRBV5-4
CASSLREGYEQYF